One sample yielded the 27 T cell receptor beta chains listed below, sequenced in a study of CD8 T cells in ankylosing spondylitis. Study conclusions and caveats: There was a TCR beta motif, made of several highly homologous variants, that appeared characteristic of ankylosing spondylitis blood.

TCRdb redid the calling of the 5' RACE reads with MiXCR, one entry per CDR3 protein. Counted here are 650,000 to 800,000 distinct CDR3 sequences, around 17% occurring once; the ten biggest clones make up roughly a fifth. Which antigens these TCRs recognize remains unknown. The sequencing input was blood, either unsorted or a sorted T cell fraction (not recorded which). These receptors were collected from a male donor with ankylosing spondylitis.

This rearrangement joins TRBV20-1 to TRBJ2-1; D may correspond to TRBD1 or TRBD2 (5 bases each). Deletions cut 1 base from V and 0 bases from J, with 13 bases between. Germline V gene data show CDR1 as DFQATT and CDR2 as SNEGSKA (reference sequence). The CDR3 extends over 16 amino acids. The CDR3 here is CSARGGRGGSYNEQFF. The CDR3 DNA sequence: TGCAGTGCTAGAGGTGGCCGGGGCGGCTCCTACAATGAGCAGTTCTTC.

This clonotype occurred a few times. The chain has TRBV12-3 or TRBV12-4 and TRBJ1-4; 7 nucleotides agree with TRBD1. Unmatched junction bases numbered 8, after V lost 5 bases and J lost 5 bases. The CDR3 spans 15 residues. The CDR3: CASSPTQGGNEKLFF. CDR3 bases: TGTGCCAGCAGTCCTACTCAGGGGGGAAATGAAAAACTGTTTTTT.

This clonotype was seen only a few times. In nucleotides, the CDR3 is TGTGCCAGCAGCCCGTCTATGTCAGCGGGGCAGCCCCAGCATTTT. As protein: CASSPSMSAGQPQHF. The chain employs TRBV4-2 and TRBJ1-5, with D uncertain. The CDR3 has 15 amino acids. V shed 4 bases and J shed 7 bases, with 17 bases lying between them. Looked up from germline, CDR1 is LGHNA and CDR2 is YNFKEQ.

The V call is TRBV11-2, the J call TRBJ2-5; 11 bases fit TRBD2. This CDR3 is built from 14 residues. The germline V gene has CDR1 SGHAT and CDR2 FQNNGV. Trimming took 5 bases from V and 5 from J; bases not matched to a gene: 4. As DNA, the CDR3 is TGTGCCAGCAGCGTTAGCGGGGGGGCTGAGACCCAGTACTTC. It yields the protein CASSVSGGAETQYF. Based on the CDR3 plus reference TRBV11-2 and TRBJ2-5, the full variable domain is EAGVAQSPRYKIIEKRQSVAFWCNPISGHATLYWYQQILGQGPKLLIQFQNNGVVDDSQLPKDRFSAERLKGVDSTLKIQPAKLEDSAVYLCASSVSGGAETQYFGPGTRLLVL.

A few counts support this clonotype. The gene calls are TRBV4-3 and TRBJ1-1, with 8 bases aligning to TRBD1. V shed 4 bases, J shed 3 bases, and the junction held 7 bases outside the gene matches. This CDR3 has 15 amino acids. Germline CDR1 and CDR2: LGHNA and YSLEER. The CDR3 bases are TGCGCCAGCAGCCCATTTACAGGGGGGGACACTGAAGCTTTCTTT. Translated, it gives CASSPFTGGDTEAFF.

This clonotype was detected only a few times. The CDR3 region is CASSRTALRTGTNYGYTF. CDR3 in DNA: TGTGCCAGCAGCCGGACGGCCTTAAGGACAGGGACGAACTATGGCTACACCTTC. The chain couples TRBV4-2 to TRBJ1-2; TRBD1 aligns across 8 bases. Germline V lookup: CDR1 LGHNA, CDR2 YNFKEQ. V gave up 4 bases and J gave up 2 bases; unmatched junction bases: 15. The CDR3 contains 18 residues.

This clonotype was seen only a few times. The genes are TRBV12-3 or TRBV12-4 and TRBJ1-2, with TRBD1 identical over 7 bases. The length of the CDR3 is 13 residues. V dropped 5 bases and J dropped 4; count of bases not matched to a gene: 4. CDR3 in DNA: TGTGCCAGCAGTGCGGACAGGTCCTATGGCTACACCTTC. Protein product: CASSADRSYGYTF.

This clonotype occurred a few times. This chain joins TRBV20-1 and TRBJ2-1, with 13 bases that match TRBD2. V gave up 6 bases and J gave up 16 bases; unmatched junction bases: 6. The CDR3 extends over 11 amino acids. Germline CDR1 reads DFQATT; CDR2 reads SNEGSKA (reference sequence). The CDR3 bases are TGCAGTGCCAAACTAGCGGGGGGGATCTTCTTC. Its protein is CSAKLAGGIFF.

CDR3 DNA sequence: TGCGCCAGCAGAACTACAGGGGCTGGCACTGAAGCTTTCTTT. Translating gives CASRTTGAGTEAFF. V is TRBV5-1 and J is TRBJ1-1; 7 bases fit TRBD1. The CDR3 length is 14 residues. The germline CDR1 and CDR2 sequences are SGHRS and YFSETQ. With 5 bases clipped from V and 4 bases from J, the junction kept 8 bases outside the gene matches. Together with reference TRBV5-1 and TRBJ1-1, the CDR3 gives the full variable domain: KAGVTQTPRYLIKTRGQQVTLSCSPISGHRSVSWYQQTPGQGLQFLFEYFSETQRNKGNFPGRFSGRQFSNSRSEMNVSTLELGDSALYLCASRTTGAGTEAFFGQGTRLTVV.

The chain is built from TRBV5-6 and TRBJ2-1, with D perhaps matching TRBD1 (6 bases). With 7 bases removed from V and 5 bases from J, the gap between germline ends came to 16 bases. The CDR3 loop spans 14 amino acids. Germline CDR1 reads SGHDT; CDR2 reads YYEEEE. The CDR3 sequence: CASLQGSFNNEQFF. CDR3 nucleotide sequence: TGTGCCAGCCTACAGGGTTCTTTCAACAATGAGCAGTTCTTC.

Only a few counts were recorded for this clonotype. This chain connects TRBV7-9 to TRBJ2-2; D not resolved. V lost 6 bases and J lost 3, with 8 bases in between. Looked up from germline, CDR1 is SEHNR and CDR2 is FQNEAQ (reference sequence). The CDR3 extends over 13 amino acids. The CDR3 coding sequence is TGTGCCAGCAGGTCGACCCACACCGGGGAGCTGTTTTTT. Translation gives CASRSTHTGELFF.

This CDR3 is CASSLDRGSYLYNEQFF. The CDR3 DNA reads as TGTGCCAGCAGCCTTGACAGGGGCTCCTACCTATACAATGAGCAGTTCTTC. V gene TRBV7-9 combines with J gene TRBJ2-1; 8 bases fit TRBD1. From germline, CDR1 is SEHNR and CDR2 FQNEAQ (reference sequence). The CDR3 sequence is 17 residues long. With V trimmed by 5 bases and J by 4 bases, 13 bases remained unmatched.

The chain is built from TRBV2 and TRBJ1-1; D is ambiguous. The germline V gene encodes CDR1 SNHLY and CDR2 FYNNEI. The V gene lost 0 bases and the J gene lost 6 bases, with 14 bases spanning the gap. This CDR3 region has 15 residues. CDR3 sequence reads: CASSEALRRASEAFF. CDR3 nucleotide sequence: TGTGCCAGCAGTGAAGCGCTCAGACGGGCATCTGAAGCTTTCTTT.

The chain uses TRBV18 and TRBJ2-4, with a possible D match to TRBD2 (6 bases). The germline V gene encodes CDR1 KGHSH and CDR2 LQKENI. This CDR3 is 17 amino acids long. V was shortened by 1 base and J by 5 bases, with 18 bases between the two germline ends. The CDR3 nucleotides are TGTGCCAGCTCACCACTCCCGGGACGGAGGGATGAAAACATTCAGTACTTC. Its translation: CASSPLPGRRDENIQYF.

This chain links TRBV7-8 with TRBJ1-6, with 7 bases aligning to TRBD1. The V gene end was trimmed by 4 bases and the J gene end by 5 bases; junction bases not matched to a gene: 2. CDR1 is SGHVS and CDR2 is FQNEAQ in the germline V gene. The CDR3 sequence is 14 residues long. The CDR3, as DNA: TGTGCCAGCAGCTCGGACAGGAATAATTCACCCCTCCACTTT. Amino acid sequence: CASSSDRNNSPLHF.

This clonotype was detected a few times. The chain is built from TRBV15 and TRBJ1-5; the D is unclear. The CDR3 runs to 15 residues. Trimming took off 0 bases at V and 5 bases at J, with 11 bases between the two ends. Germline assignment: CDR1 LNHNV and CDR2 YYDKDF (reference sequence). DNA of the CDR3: TGTGCCACCAGCAGAGATATGGCAGAGTATCAGCCCCAGCATTTT. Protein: CATSRDMAEYQPQHF.

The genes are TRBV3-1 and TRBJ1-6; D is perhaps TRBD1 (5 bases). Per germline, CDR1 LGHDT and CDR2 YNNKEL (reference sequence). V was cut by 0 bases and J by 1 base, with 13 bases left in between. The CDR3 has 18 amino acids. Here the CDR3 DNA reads TGTGCCAGCAGCCAAGAAGGCAGGGCGATATCCTATAATTCACCCCTCCACTTT. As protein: CASSQEGRAISYNSPLHF.

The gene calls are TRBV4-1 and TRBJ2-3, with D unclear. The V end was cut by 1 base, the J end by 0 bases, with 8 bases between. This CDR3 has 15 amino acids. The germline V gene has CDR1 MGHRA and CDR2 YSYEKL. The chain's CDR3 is CASSQAAASTDTQYF. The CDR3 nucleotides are TGCGCCAGCAGCCAAGCGGCGGCTAGCACAGATACGCAGTATTTT.

The CDR3 DNA reads TGTGCCAGCAGCCAGCGGACAGGGCACTCCTATGGCTACACCTTC. This translates into CASSQRTGHSYGYTF. The J gene is TRBJ1-2, the V gene TRBV6-1, with TRBD1 identical over 8 bases. Germline lookup yields CDR1 MNHNS and CDR2 SASEGT. V was pared by 6 bases and J by 4 bases, with 10 bases of the junction left unmatched. This CDR3 is 15 amino acids long.

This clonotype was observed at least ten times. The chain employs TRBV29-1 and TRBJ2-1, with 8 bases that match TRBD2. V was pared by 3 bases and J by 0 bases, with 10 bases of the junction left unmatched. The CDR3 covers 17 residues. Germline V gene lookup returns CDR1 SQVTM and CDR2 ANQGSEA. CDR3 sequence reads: CSVDGLQRGSSYNEQFF. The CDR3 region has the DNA TGCAGCGTTGATGGGTTACAGCGGGGGAGCTCCTACAATGAGCAGTTCTTC.

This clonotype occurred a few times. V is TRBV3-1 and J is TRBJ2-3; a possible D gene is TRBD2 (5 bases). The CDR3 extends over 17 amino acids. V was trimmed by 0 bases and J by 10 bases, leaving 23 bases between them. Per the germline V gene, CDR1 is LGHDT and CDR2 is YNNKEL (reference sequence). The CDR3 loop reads CASSQDVLRAAVFPQYF. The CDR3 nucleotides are TGTGCCAGCAGCCAAGATGTGTTGCGGGCCGCCGTCTTTCCGCAGTATTTT.

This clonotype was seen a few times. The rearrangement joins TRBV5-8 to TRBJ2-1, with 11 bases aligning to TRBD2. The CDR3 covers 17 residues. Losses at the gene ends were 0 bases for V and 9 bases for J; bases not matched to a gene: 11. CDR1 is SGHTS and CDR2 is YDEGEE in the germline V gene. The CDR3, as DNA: TGTGCCAGCAGCTTGGGTCAACTAGCGGGAGCTAAAGGTGAGCAGTTCTTC. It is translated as CASSLGQLAGAKGEQFF.

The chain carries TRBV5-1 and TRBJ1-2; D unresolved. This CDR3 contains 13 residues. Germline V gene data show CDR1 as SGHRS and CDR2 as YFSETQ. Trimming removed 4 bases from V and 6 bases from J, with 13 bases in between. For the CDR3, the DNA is TGCGCCAGCAGCCCGCCAGGAGGGAATGGCTACACCTTC. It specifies CASSPPGGNGYTF. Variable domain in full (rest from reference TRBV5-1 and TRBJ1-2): KAGVTQTPRYLIKTRGQQVTLSCSPISGHRSVSWYQQTPGQGLQFLFEYFSETQRNKGNFPGRFSGRQFSNSRSEMNVSTLELGDSALYLCASSPPGGNGYTFGSGTRLTVV.

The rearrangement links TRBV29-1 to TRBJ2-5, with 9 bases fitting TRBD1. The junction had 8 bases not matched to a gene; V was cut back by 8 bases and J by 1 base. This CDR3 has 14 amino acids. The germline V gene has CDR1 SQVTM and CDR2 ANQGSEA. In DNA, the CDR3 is TGCAGCATCCGTACAGGGGGCACCCAAGAGACCCAGTACTTC. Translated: CSIRTGGTQETQYF. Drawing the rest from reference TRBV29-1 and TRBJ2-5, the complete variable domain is SAVISQKPSRDICQRGTSLTIQCQVDSQVTMMFWYRQQPGQSLTLIATANQGSEATYESGFVIDKFPISRPNLTFSTLTVSNMSPEDSSIYLCSIRTGGTQETQYFGPGTRLLVL.

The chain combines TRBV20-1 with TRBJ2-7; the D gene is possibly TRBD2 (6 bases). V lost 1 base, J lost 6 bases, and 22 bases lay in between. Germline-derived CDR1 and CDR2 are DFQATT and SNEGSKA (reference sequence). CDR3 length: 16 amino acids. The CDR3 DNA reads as TGCAGTGCTAGAGCAATTGAGACGGGAGATTCCCTCGAGCAGTACTTC. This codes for CSARAIETGDSLEQYF.

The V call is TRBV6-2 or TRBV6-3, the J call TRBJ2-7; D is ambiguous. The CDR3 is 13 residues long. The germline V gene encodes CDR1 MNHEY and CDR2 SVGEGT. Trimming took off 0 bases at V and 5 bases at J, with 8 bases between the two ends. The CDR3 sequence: CASSYSSNDEQYF. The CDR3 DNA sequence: TGTGCCAGCAGTTACTCAAGTAACGACGAGCAGTACTTC.

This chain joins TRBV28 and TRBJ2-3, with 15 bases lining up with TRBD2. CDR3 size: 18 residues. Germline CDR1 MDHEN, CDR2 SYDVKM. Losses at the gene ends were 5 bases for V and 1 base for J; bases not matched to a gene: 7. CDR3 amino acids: CASSPWTSGRAGTDTQYF. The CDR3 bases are TGTGCCAGCAGTCCCTGGACTAGCGGGAGGGCGGGCACAGATACGCAGTATTTT.